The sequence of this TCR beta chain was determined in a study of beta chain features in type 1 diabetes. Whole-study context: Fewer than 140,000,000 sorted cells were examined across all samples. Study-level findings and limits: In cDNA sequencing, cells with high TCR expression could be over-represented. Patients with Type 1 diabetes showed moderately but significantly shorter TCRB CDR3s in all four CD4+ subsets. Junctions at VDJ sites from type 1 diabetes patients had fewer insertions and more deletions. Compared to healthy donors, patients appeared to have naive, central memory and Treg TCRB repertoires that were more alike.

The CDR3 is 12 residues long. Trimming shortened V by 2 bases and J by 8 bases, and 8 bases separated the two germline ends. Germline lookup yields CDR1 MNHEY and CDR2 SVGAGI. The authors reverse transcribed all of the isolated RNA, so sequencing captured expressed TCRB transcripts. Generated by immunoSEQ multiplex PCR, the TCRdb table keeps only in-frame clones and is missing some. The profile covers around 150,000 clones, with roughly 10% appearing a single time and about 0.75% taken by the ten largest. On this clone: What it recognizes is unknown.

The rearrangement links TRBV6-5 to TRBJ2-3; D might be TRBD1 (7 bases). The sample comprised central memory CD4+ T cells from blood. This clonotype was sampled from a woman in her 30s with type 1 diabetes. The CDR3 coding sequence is TGTGCCAGCAGTTACCAGGGGGGTACGCAGTATTTT. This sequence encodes CASSYQGGTQYF.